Listed below are T cell receptor beta chains from one sample, sequenced in a study of CD8 T cells in ankylosing spondylitis. TCRdb recomputed calls from the 5' RACE reads with MiXCR, one row per CDR3 protein. The sample holds some 700,000 distinct CDR3 sequences, roughly 19% seen once. What was sequenced was blood, either unsorted or a sorted T cell fraction (not recorded which). These receptors were collected from a male donor with ankylosing spondylitis. Each CDR3 is given with its conserved first and last residue. A D gene is named only where the DNA matches it firmly. Clone size is given for some rows only: seen once, a few or many times, or a class if the clone is expanded.

d_call j_call v_call clone_size cdr3_nt cdr3_aa
TRBD1 TRBJ1-6 TRBV27 few TGTGCCAGCAGTTTATCCCGCCCGACAGGGGGGACATATAATTCACCCCTCCACTTT CASSLSRPTGGTYNSPLHF
- TRBJ2-1 TRBV3-1 - TGTGCCAGCAGTTCTACCAAACACGGGGAGAGCTCCTACAATGAGCAGTTCTTC CASSSTKHGESSYNEQFF
- TRBJ2-3 TRBV3-1 many TGTGCCAGCAGCAGTAGCGGAGATACGCAGTATTTT CASSSSGDTQYF
- TRBJ2-1 TRBV4-1 few TGCGCCAGCAGCGCTCTGGGTAGCGGTGTTTTCAATGAGCAGTTCTTC CASSALGSGVFNEQFF
TRBD2 TRBJ2-7 TRBV11-2 many TGTGCCAGCAGCCGAAGCACGGGACTAGCGGTTACGAGCTCCTACGAGCAGTACTTC CASSRSTGLAVTSSYEQYF
TRBD2 TRBJ2-1 TRBV5-4 few TGTGCCAGCAGCTTGACTAGCGGGTTGTACAATGAGCAGTTCTTC CASSLTSGLYNEQFF
TRBD1 TRBJ1-2 TRBV7-2 - TGTGCCAGCAGCTTTGGAACAGGGGCTAACTATGGCTACACCTTC CASSFGTGANYGYTF
- TRBJ1-3 TRBV12-3/TRBV12-4 many TGTGCCAGCAGTTCTACGGTCTCTGGAAACACCATATATTTT CASSSTVSGNTIYF
- TRBJ1-6 TRBV9 - TGTGCCAGCAGCCCCTGGGGTGCGCATTCACCCCTCCACTTT CASSPWGAHSPLHF
TRBD2 TRBJ2-5 TRBV20-1 - TGCAGTGCAAAGCGGAGCCCTAGCGGGGCCTTCCAAGAGACCCAGTACTTC CSAKRSPSGAFQETQYF
TRBD1 TRBJ2-1 TRBV2 few TGTGCCAGCCGGGGGGTAGGGGGGACAGGGTGGCATGAGCAGTTCTTC CASRGVGGTGWHEQFF
- TRBJ1-1 TRBV18 few TGTGCCAGCTCACCCCGGGTTGGGGGTGCGATGAACACTGAAGCTTTCTTT CASSPRVGGAMNTEAFF
TRBD2 TRBJ2-1 TRBV5-1 - TGCGCCAGCAGCTTGCAGACTAGCGGGGGTGAGCAGTTCTTC CASSLQTSGGEQFF
TRBD1 TRBJ2-3 TRBV5-1 few TGCGCCAGCAGCACGGACAGGTCCAGCACAGATACGCAGTATTTT CASSTDRSSTDTQYF
TRBD2 TRBJ2-3 TRBV9 - TGTGCCAGCAGCGTAGTGGTAGCGGGGCCCACAGATACGCAGTATTTT CASSVVVAGPTDTQYF
- TRBJ2-4 TRBV29-1 - TGCAGCGTTCCTTTTGCCAAAAACATTCAGTACTTC CSVPFAKNIQYF
TRBD2 TRBJ2-1 TRBV20-1 - TGCAGTGCGGAACTAGCGAATTACAATGAGCAGTTCTTC CSAELANYNEQFF
TRBD2 TRBJ2-5 TRBV12-3/TRBV12-4 few TGTGCCAGCAGCCCCTCACTAGCGGGAAGGGGTGAGACCCAGTACTTC CASSPSLAGRGETQYF
- TRBJ1-5 TRBV20-1 - TGCAGTGCTAGATCGACAGAAAATCAGCCCCAGCATTTT CSARSTENQPQHF
TRBD1 TRBJ1-1 TRBV7-8 - TGTGCCAGCAGCCTGAGAGACGGGACAGGGACCTTTGAAGCTTTCTTT CASSLRDGTGTFEAFF
- TRBJ1-3 TRBV29-1 - TGCAGCGTTCAGGGGTTAGGAAACACCATATATTTT CSVQGLGNTIYF
TRBD1 TRBJ2-7 TRBV20-1 - TGCAGTGCAGGGCGGGCAGGGGGCTCCTACGAGCAGTACTTC CSAGRAGGSYEQYF
TRBD1 TRBJ2-5 TRBV29-1 - TGCAGCGTTCGTGCTGGACAGCCAGGGGGGACCCAGTACTTC CSVRAGQPGGTQYF
- TRBJ2-1 TRBV12-3/TRBV12-4 few TGTGCCAGCAGTTTGGGGACTCCCAATGAGCAGTTCTTC CASSLGTPNEQFF
- TRBJ2-7 TRBV15 once TGTGCCACCAGCACAGGTGGCGCGACCTACGAGCAGTACTTC CATSTGGATYEQYF
- TRBJ2-1 TRBV7-8 few TGTGCCAGCAGCGTAACGTATGAGCAGTTCTTC CASSVTYEQFF
TRBD1 TRBJ1-5 TRBV28 - TGTGCCAGCAGATCTTGGACAGGGGGCAATCAGCCCCAGCATTTT CASRSWTGGNQPQHF
- TRBJ2-1 TRBV4-3 few TGCGCCAGCAGCCTAAGTCGGGACGGCTACAATGAGCAGTTCTTC CASSLSRDGYNEQFF
- TRBJ2-5 TRBV2 few TGTGCCTGCGGGGACAGTGACCAAGAGACCCAGTACTTC CACGDSDQETQYF
TRBD1 TRBJ1-1 TRBV28 - TGTGCCATTCAGACAGGGGGGAACACTGAAGCTTTCTTT CAIQTGGNTEAFF
TRBD2 TRBJ2-7 TRBV6-1 few TGTGCCAGCAGTGAACCGGGACTAAGCTCCTACGAGCAGTACTTC CASSEPGLSSYEQYF
TRBD1 TRBJ1-2 TRBV27 - TGTGCCAGCAGTCCGGGACAGGGCCCCCGCGGCTATGGCTACACCTTC CASSPGQGPRGYGYTF
TRBD1 TRBJ2-7 TRBV20-1 few TGCAGTGCTACTCGCCGGGACAGCTACGAGCAGTACTTC CSATRRDSYEQYF
- TRBJ2-1 TRBV7-2 few TGTGCCAGCAGCTCCACCGGGCGGGACAATGAGCAGTTCTTC CASSSTGRDNEQFF
TRBD1 TRBJ1-3 TRBV11-1 - TGTGCCAGCAGCCAGTCCGGGACAGCCCTCATAAGCTCTGGAAACACCATATATTTT CASSQSGTALISSGNTIYF
- TRBJ1-2 TRBV4-3 few TGCGCCAGCAGCCAAGATGAATCGGGGGGATGGTATGGCTACACCTTC CASSQDESGGWYGYTF
- TRBJ1-2 TRBV30 - TGTGCCTGGAGTGGTGGGGGGCCTGGCTACACCTTC CAWSGGGPGYTF
- TRBJ1-4 TRBV5-1 - TGCGCCAGCAGCCCAGGGACCCTGGGGGAAAAACTGTTTTTT CASSPGTLGEKLFF
- TRBJ1-5 TRBV2 few TGTGCCAGCAGTGAGTTAGCAGTGGGTCAGCCCCAGCATTTT CASSELAVGQPQHF
TRBD2 TRBJ2-3 TRBV20-1 - TGCAGTGCTAGGGCCCCGGGGCTAGCGGGGACAGATACGCAGTATTTT CSARAPGLAGTDTQYF
TRBD1 TRBJ1-5 TRBV27 few TGTGCCAGCAGGACAGGGGAAGGACAGCCCCAGCATTTT CASRTGEGQPQHF
- TRBJ2-1 TRBV12-3/TRBV12-4 many TGTGCCAGCAGTTTATCTTTTGAGCAGTTCTTC CASSLSFEQFF
- TRBJ2-1 TRBV20-1 - TGCAGTGCTAGAGATGTTAACCGGGACCGCGCGTTCTTC CSARDVNRDRAFF
- TRBJ1-1 TRBV28 - TGTGCCAGCACCTTTGAGGGGGGCGAAGCTTTCTTT CASTFEGGEAFF
- TRBJ2-7 TRBV4-3 - TGCGCCAGCAGCCAAGATCGGGAAATCTCCTACGAGCAGTACTTC CASSQDREISYEQYF
- TRBJ2-7 TRBV7-2 - TGTGCCAGCAGCTTAGCCTGGATCCCGGGGGGCACCTACGAGCAGTACTTC CASSLAWIPGGTYEQYF
- TRBJ2-6 TRBV6-1 - TGTGCCAGCAGTGTGTGGGGCGGGAACTCTGGGGCCAACGTCCTGACTTTC CASSVWGGNSGANVLTF
TRBD2 TRBJ2-7 TRBV20-1 - TGCAGTGCTAGAGATCTAACTAGCGGGAGTAATTCTCGCGAGCAGTACTTC CSARDLTSGSNSREQYF
TRBD1 TRBJ2-5 TRBV7-8 few TGTGCCAGCAGCCCAATCCGCCGGACAGGGGGGGAGACCCAGTACTTC CASSPIRRTGGETQYF
TRBD2 TRBJ2-3 TRBV20-1 few TGCAGTGCCCCAGGACTAGCGGAGGGGGCAGATACGCAGTATTTT CSAPGLAEGADTQYF
- TRBJ2-5 TRBV7-9 few TGTGCCAGCAGCTTCAAGGCCCTAGCAAACGGGACCCAGTACTTC CASSFKALANGTQYF
- TRBJ1-1 TRBV12-3/TRBV12-4 - TGTGCCAGCAGTTTGTTTTCGGGGGCGGAGACTGAAGCTTTCTTT CASSLFSGAETEAFF